Listed below are T cell receptor beta chains from one sample, sequenced in a study of cytomegalovirus exposure and HLA in healthy donors. Measured with immunoSEQ multiplex PCR; TCRdb has only the in-frame clones, and not every one. The sample lists 95,000 to 130,000 clones; roughly 79% were seen once. The sample taken for sequencing was PBMCs. These receptors were collected from a young woman in good health and CMV-seronegative. Each CDR3 is given with its conserved first and last residue. A D gene is named only where the DNA matches it firmly. A clone size is listed for some rows: how often the clone was seen (once, few, many), or a class if it is expanded.

cdr3_aa cdr3_nt j_call clone_size d_call v_call
CASSVGLAGAEETQYF TGTGCCAGCAGCGTAGGGCTAGCGGGGGCGGAAGAGACCCAGTACTTC TRBJ2-5 . TRBD2 TRBV9
CASSPGTSTDTQYF TGTGCCAGCAGCCCCGGGACTAGCACAGATACGCAGTATTTT TRBJ2-3 . . TRBV6-5
CASSELEFYSNQPQHF TGTGCCAGCAGTGAACTGGAGTTTTATAGCAATCAGCCCCAGCATTTT TRBJ1-5 . . TRBV6-1
CSPHSMNTEAFF TGCAGCCCCCATAGTATGAACACTGAAGCTTTCTTT TRBJ1-1 . . TRBV29-1
CASRNSYEQYF TGCGCCAGCAGGAACAGCTACGAGCAGTACTTC TRBJ2-7 . . TRBV10-2
CASSLVVTYEQYF TGTGCCAGCAGCTTGGTAGTAACCTACGAGCAGTACTTC TRBJ2-7 . . TRBV5-8
CASRRTGSGYTF TGTGCCAGCAGGAGGACAGGGTCTGGCTACACCTTC TRBJ1-2 few TRBD1 TRBV27
CASSIPGVNQPQHF TGTGCCAGTAGTATCCCCGGGGTCAATCAGCCCCAGCATTTT TRBJ1-5 . . TRBV19
CASSAPSRGISYEQYF TGTGCCAGCAGTGCCCCGAGCAGGGGGATCTCCTACGAGCAGTACTTC TRBJ2-7 . TRBD1 TRBV28
CASSEVAGGDEQFF TGTGCCAGCAGTGAGGTAGCGGGGGGTGATGAGCAGTTCTTC TRBJ2-1 . TRBD2 TRBV28
CASSRVVGPPGQSDRTDTQYF TGTGCCAGCAGCCGCGTAGTTGGGCCCCCAGGCCAGTCCGACCGCACAGATACGCAGTATTTT TRBJ2-3 . . TRBV14
CARSFQGQPSCSPLHF TGTGCCAGAAGCTTTCAGGGACAGCCCTCGTGCTCACCCCTCCACTTT TRBJ1-6 . TRBD1 TRBV5-3
CASSVAPYTEAFF TGTGCCAGCAGCGTAGCTCCGTACACTGAAGCTTTCTTT TRBJ1-1 . . TRBV9
CASSLVPGETGTGVGKVRTDTQYF TGCGCCAGCAGCTTGGTGCCCGGTGAAACCGGGACAGGGGTGGGAAAGGTTCGGACAGATACGCAGTATTTT TRBJ2-3 few TRBD1 TRBV5-1
CSVQTTTGTDQPQHF TGCAGCGTCCAGACCACGACAGGGACTGATCAGCCCCAGCATTTT TRBJ1-5 few TRBD1 TRBV29-1
CASRLQGGRSNQPQHF TGTGCCAGCAGACTTCAGGGTGGAAGGAGCAATCAGCCCCAGCATTTT TRBJ1-5 once . TRBV28
CASSLTGTGNTIYF TGCGCCAGCAGCCTGACAGGGACTGGAAACACCATATATTTT TRBJ1-3 . TRBD1 TRBV5-1
CAWSVGGDSYEQYF TGTGCCTGGAGTGTCGGGGGAGACTCCTACGAGCAGTACTTC TRBJ2-7 . . TRBV30
CASSWSIASNEQYF TGTGCCAGCAGTTGGTCAATCGCTAGTAACGAGCAGTACTTC TRBJ2-7 . . TRBV7-9
CASSLQGNTEAFF TGTGCCAGCAGCCTACAGGGAAACACTGAAGCTTTCTTT TRBJ1-1 . . TRBV28
CASSLGPGVSDGYTF TGTGCCAGCAGCTTAGGTCCAGGGGTGTCGGATGGCTACACCTTC TRBJ1-2 . . TRBV9
CASSYRGSPEAFF TGTGCCAGCAGTTATAGGGGTAGCCCTGAAGCTTTCTTT TRBJ1-1 . . TRBV6-6
CASSLGTAKEQYF TGCGCCAGCAGCTTGGGGACAGCCAAAGAGCAGTACTTC TRBJ2-7 . . TRBV5-1
CASSYLTSGEDEKLFF TGTGCCAGCAGTTATCTAACTTCAGGGGAAGATGAAAAACTGTTTTTT TRBJ1-4 . . TRBV6-6
CAWTPGTGDNYGYTF TGTGCCTGGACCCCCGGGACAGGGGATAACTATGGCTACACCTTC TRBJ1-2 . TRBD1 TRBV30
CASSERGGETDTQYF TGCGCCAGCAGTGAACGCGGGGGGGAAACAGATACGCAGTATTTT TRBJ2-3 . TRBD2 TRBV10-2